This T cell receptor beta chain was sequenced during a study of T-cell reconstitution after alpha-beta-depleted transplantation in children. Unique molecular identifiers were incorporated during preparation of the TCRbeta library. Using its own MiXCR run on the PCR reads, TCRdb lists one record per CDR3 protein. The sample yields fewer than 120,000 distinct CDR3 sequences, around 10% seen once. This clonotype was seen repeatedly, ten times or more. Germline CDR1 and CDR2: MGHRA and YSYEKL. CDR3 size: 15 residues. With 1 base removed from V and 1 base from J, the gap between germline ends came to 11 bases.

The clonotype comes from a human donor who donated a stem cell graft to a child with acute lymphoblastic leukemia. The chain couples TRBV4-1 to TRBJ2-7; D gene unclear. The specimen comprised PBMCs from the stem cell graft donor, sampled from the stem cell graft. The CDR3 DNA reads TGCGCCAGCAGCCAAGGTGTGACTGTTTCCTACGAGCAGTACTTC. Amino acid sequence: CASSQGVTVSYEQYF.